A single sample gave rise to the 5 T cell receptor beta chains below, sequenced in a study of CD8 T cell repertoires and HIV-1 epitope variants. The assay was immunoSEQ multiplex PCR, and TCRdb's table has in-frame clones only and misses some. The table lists approximately 4,900 clones, 55% to 80% of them singletons. Their specific antigens are unknown. The sequenced sample was cultured CD8+ T cells derived from PBMCs. The receptor set was obtained from a male donor with HIV.

This clone has just one count. This chain uses TRBV14 with TRBJ2-6; D call uncertain. This CDR3 region has 16 residues. From germline, CDR1 is SGHDN and CDR2 FVKESK. V was clipped by 1 base and J by 0 bases, with 7 bases between them. The CDR3 reads CASSQVWFSGANVLTF. CDR3 nucleotide sequence: TGTGCCAGCAGCCAAGTTTGGTTCTCTGGGGCCAACGTCCTGACTTTC.

This clone was recorded a few times. V and J are TRBV9 and TRBJ1-6, with D tentatively TRBD1 (6 bases). Trimming stripped 4 bases from V and 6 bases from J, with 17 bases between. CDR3 length equals 16 residues. The V gene's germline CDR1 is SGDLS and CDR2 YYNGEE. The CDR3 loop is CASSPNPGALNSPLHF. The CDR3, as DNA: TGTGCCAGCAGCCCCAATCCGGGGGCCCTTAATTCACCCCTCCACTTT. The variable domain in full, completed from reference TRBV9 and TRBJ1-6, reads DSGVTQTPKHLITATGQRVTLRCSPRSGDLSVYWYQQSLDQGLQFLIQYYNGEERAKGNILERFSAQQFPDLHSELNLSSLELGDSALYFCASSPNPGALNSPLHFGNGTRLTVT.

This chain uses TRBV6-1 with TRBJ2-7; D remains unclear. V was trimmed by 5 bases and J by 4 bases, leaving 9 bases between them. CDR3 length: 12 residues. Germline assignment: CDR1 MNHNS and CDR2 SASEGT. CDR3 loop: CASSPTDYEQYF. The CDR3, as DNA: TGTGCCAGCAGTCCGACTGATTACGAGCAGTACTTC.

The J gene is TRBJ1-5, the V gene TRBV5-8, with 8 positions matching TRBD1. The CDR3 sequence is 15 residues long. Per the germline V gene, CDR1 is SGHTS and CDR2 is YDEGEE. Losses at the gene ends were 4 bases for V and 3 bases for J; bases not matched to a gene: 6. The CDR3 is CASSEGQASNQPQHF. CDR3 sequence (DNA): TGTGCCAGCAGCGAGGGACAGGCGTCCAATCAGCCCCAGCATTTT.

Here the CDR3 DNA reads TGTGCCAGCAGCTTTGAACGACCTACCGGGGAGCTGTTTTTT. Its translation is CASSFERPTGELFF. The chain couples TRBV12-1 to TRBJ2-2. TRBV12-1 represents a pseudogene. This CDR3 is built from 14 residues.